Below, one TCR beta chain is given with its context. This CDR3 has 14 residues. Trimming pared 0 bases from V and 7 bases from J, leaving 9 bases between. Germline CDR1 is ENHRY and CDR2 is SYGVKD. In the study's own analysis: Estimation of nucleated cell counts was performed using reference gene primer amplification. Clones were sequenced by immunoSEQ multiplex PCR, and TCRdb holds only the in-frame ones, with some missing. V and J calls and clone size come straight from that table; D and trimming were deduced from the DNA. In the table there are some 93,000 clones, 70% to 80% of which are singletons. The data stem from a study of blood T cell repertoires in COVID-19. In the study overall: The origin of the acute and convalescent COVID-19 samples was the United States, Italy and Spain.

The TCR sequence derives from a human donor in a cohort sampled during active COVID-19. The specimen was peripheral blood. This chain links TRBV10-3 with TRBJ1-4, with D hard to call. CDR3 in amino acids: CAISESVRSEKLFF. DNA of the CDR3: TGTGCCATCAGTGAGTCGGTGAGGAGTGAAAAACTGTTTTTT.